This T cell receptor beta chain was captured in a study of response to subunit inactivated influenza vaccine. Regarding the study as a whole: The authors put forward the suggestion that each seasonal influenza vaccination may bring in only a limited number of new T cells.

This clonotype occurred many times. Its specificity is unknown. TCRdb itself ran the RT-PCR reads through MiXCR, one entry per CDR3 protein. The table shows about 160,000 distinct CDR3 sequences, with roughly 11% occurring only once. The CDR3 covers 14 residues. Germline values: CDR1 ENHRY, CDR2 SYGVKD. Trimming cost V 10 bases and J 9 bases, with 22 bases left between them. The sequencing here drew on non-naive T cells sorted from PBMCs, taken roughly 46 days after vaccination. The chain combines TRBV10-3 with TRBJ2-1, with D possibly matching TRBD1 (5 bases). The sequence was collected from a man over 45 who received an inactivated influenza vaccine. The CDR3 bases are TGTGCCACCCAGGACAAGGCCACCATTCGTGAGCAGTTCTTC. The encoded protein is CATQDKATIREQFF.